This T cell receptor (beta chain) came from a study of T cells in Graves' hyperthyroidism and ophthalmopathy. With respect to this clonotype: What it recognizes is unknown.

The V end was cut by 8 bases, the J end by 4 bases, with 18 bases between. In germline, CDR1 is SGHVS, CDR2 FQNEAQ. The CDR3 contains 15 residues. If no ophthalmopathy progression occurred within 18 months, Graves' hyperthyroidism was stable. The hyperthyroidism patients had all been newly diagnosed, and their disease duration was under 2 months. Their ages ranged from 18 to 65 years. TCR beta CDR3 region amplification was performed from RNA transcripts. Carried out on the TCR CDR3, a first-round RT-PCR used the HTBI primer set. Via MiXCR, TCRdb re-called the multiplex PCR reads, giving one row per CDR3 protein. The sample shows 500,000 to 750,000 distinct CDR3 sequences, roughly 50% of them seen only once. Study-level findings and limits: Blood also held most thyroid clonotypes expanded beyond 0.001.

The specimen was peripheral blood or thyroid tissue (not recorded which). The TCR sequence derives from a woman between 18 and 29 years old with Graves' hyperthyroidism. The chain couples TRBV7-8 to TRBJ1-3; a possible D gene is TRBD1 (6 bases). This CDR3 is CASSGRGLAGNTIYF. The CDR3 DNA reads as TGTGCCAGCTCCGGCAGGGGACTAGCGGGAAACACCATATATTTT.